This passage covers 12 T cell receptor beta chains from one sample sequenced in a study of shared clonotypes between healthy human individuals. Here immunoSEQ multiplex PCR was the method, and the copy in TCRdb shows in-frame clones only, minus some. The data hold roughly 1,500,000 clones, with roughly 98.5% observed a single time. The sequenced sample was naive CD4+ T cells sorted from blood. This sample's subset: CD45RA+ positively selected. Every receptor here comes from a man aged 25 to 40 in good health.

The V call is TRBV29-1, the J call TRBJ2-4, with a possible D match to TRBD1 (5 bases). The CDR3 totals 13 residues. Germline V gene data show CDR1 as SQVTM and CDR2 as ANQGSEA. The germline V and J ends were trimmed by 4 bases and 5 bases, with 12 bases remaining between them. The CDR3 loop is CSVALRQQNIQYF. The CDR3 DNA reads TGCAGCGTTGCCTTAAGACAGCAAAACATTCAGTACTTC.

This clone was detected only once. This sequence joins TRBV7-9 and TRBJ1-5; D unclear. V lost 5 bases and J 3 bases, leaving 17 bases between the germline ends. CDR3 length: 16 amino acids. Germline assignment: CDR1 SEHNR and CDR2 FQNEAQ (reference sequence). For the CDR3, the DNA is TGTGCCAGCAGCCCCGCCGAATGGGAAATCAATCAGCCCCAGCATTTT. Amino acids: CASSPAEWEINQPQHF.

V and J are TRBV6-5 and TRBJ2-7, with D maybe TRBD2 (6 bases). This CDR3 spans 14 amino acids. CDR1 and CDR2 (germline): MNHEY, SVGAGI. Between the trimmed V and J ends, which lost 1 base and 2 bases, there was a span of 9 bases. CDR3 DNA: TGTGCCAGCAGTTACTTGGGGGGAGCCTACGAGCAGTACTTC. Translated, it gives CASSYLGGAYEQYF.

The table lists this clone with a count of one. The chain recombines TRBV5-1 with TRBJ2-1, with D tentatively TRBD1 (6 bases). The length of the CDR3 is 15 residues. Germline V gene data show CDR1 as SGHRS and CDR2 as YFSETQ. V was trimmed by 3 bases and J by 6 bases, leaving 16 bases between them. CDR3 region: CASSYRWGQSNEQFF. CDR3 nucleotide sequence: TGCGCCAGCAGCTACCGGTGGGGGCAGAGCAATGAGCAGTTCTTC.

This chain uses TRBV28 with TRBJ2-5; no reliable D call. The germline V gene has CDR1 MDHEN and CDR2 SYDVKM. CDR3 length: 14 residues. V gave up 2 bases and J gave up 2 bases, with 9 bases separating them. CDR3 sequence reads: CASSLPRSQETQYF. In nucleotides, the CDR3 is TGTGCCAGCAGTTTACCAAGGTCACAAGAGACCCAGTACTTC. Combining the CDR3 with reference TRBV28 and TRBJ2-5 gives the whole variable domain DVKVTQSSRYLVKRTGEKVFLECVQDMDHENMFWYRQDPGLGLRLIYFSYDVKMKEKGDIPEGYSVSREKKERFSLILESASTNQTSMYLCASSLPRSQETQYFGPGTRLLVL.

The V call is TRBV5-1, the J call TRBJ2-5; D uncertain. The CDR3 extends over 14 amino acids. Germline V gene data show CDR1 as SGHRS and CDR2 as YFSETQ. Trimming cost V 4 bases and J 4 bases, with 14 bases left between them. For the CDR3, the DNA is TGCGCCAGCAGCCTAACGACGAAGAGAGAGACCCAGTACTTC. This gives the protein CASSLTTKRETQYF.

The chain links TRBV5-6 to TRBJ2-7, with 8 bases matching TRBD2. J gave up 2 bases and V 0 bases, and 10 bases lay outside the gene matches. The CDR3 runs 17 residues. In germline, CDR1 is SGHDT, CDR2 YYEEEE. CDR3 DNA: TGTGCCAGCAGCTTGGCGGGGGGGGCGATAAGGACCTACGAGCAGTACTTC. Encoded protein: CASSLAGGAIRTYEQYF.

J is TRBJ1-2 and V is TRBV25-1; D is unresolved. From germline, CDR1 is MGHDK and CDR2 SYGVNS. Between the trimmed V and J ends, which lost 2 bases and 5 bases, there was a span of 9 bases. The CDR3 consists of 13 residues. CDR3 nucleotide sequence: TGTGCCAGCAGTGAACCCCCCGGGTATGGCTACACCTTC. Amino acids: CASSEPPGYGYTF.

The chain couples TRBV19 to TRBJ2-3; tentatively, D is TRBD2 (6 bases). The V gene lost 4 bases and the J gene lost 3 bases, with 8 bases spanning the gap. Germline V CDR1 and CDR2: LNHDA, SQIVND (reference sequence). This CDR3 has 13 amino acids. The CDR3: CASSRDWTDTQYF. Here the CDR3 DNA reads TGTGCCAGTAGTAGGGACTGGACAGATACGCAGTATTTT.

This clone was detected only once. The CDR3 spells CASSSGRATNEKLFF. The CDR3 DNA follows: TGTGCCAGCAGTTCCGGGCGGGCAACTAATGAAAAACTGTTTTTT. This chain uses TRBV28 with TRBJ1-4; D is unclear. V lost 4 bases and J 0 bases, leaving 9 bases between the germline ends. Germline V lookup: CDR1 MDHEN, CDR2 SYDVKM. The CDR3 extends over 15 amino acids.

This chain connects TRBV9 to TRBJ1-2; TRBD1 is a possible D gene (5 bases). Germline CDR1 and CDR2: SGDLS and YYNGEE. The CDR3 has 14 residues. Trimming pared 6 bases from V and 4 bases from J, leaving 16 bases between. This chain's CDR3 is CASTQLGGFYGYTF. In DNA form, the CDR3 reads TGTGCCAGCACCCAATTGGGGGGATTCTATGGCTACACCTTC.

The chain carries TRBV18 and TRBJ2-7; 8 bases are shared with TRBD2. The CDR3 totals 15 residues. V was clipped by 6 bases and J by 4 bases; unmatched bases: 11. Germline V CDR1 and CDR2: KGHSH, LQKENI. CDR3 sequence: CASSQQSGSRYEQYF. The CDR3 nucleotides are TGTGCCAGCTCCCAACAAAGCGGGAGCCGTTACGAGCAGTACTTC.